What follows describes a single T cell receptor (beta chain). The source of the sample is a study of blood T cell repertoires in COVID-19. This CDR3 contains 14 residues. Germline assignment: CDR1 MNHNY and CDR2 SVGAGI (reference sequence). Trimming removed 6 bases from V and 2 bases from J; junction bases left unmatched: 4. The method was immunoSEQ multiplex PCR; TCRdb's version includes in-frame clones alone and lacks a portion of them. The sample has 250,000 to 300,000 clones, around 90% seen once. The TCR sequence derives from a woman in her thirties or forties who had recovered from COVID-19. The sequenced material came from peripheral blood. The rearrangement uses TRBV6-6 and TRBJ1-3; 7 bases map to TRBD1. The DNA of the CDR3 is TGTGCCAGCAGAAACGACAGGGCTGGAAACACCATATATTTT. Protein product: CASRNDRAGNTIYF.